In this sample, the clone carrying this T cell receptor (beta chain) turned up a few times. This specimen comes from a study of cytomegalovirus exposure and HLA in healthy donors. Study-level information: Most genotyped donors, approximately 81% of about 360, had Caucasian-associated genetic ancestry.

Germline V gene sequence: CDR1 MNHNS, CDR2 SASEGT. CDR3 length: 14 amino acids. The V end was cut by 7 bases, the J end by 0 bases, with 10 bases between. Vbeta (60) and Jbeta (13) primers were used in the PCR. Profiling relied on immunoSEQ multiplex PCR, and the TCRdb table lists in-frame clones only, not all of them. The sample has 110,000 or so clones, roughly 9% seen once. The TCR sequence derives from a woman aged 40 to 55 in good health and CMV-seropositive. The sequenced sample consisted of PBMCs. The V call is TRBV6-1, the J call TRBJ2-1, with D possibly being TRBD1 (5 bases). The CDR3: CASTRQSSYNEQFF. As DNA, the CDR3 is TGTGCCAGCACAAGACAGAGCTCCTACAATGAGCAGTTCTTC.